The 11 T cell receptor beta chains given below trace back to one sample, sequenced in a study of T cells in Graves' hyperthyroidism and ophthalmopathy. TCR beta CDR3 region amplification was performed from RNA transcripts. TCR CDR3 regions were first amplified by RT-PCR with HTBI primers. Each CDR3 protein gets one entry after TCRdb re-called the multiplex PCR reads with MiXCR. The table includes approximately 330,000 distinct CDR3 sequences, around 15% detected once. Sequenced material: blood. These receptors came from a woman aged 35 to 49 with Graves' ophthalmopathy.

This clonotype was picked up many times. The genes are TRBV12-5 and TRBJ1-1, with D possibly being TRBD1 (5 bases). The CDR3 extends over 13 amino acids. Germline lookup yields CDR1 LGHNT and CDR2 FRNRAP. V lost 2 bases to trimming and J lost 4 bases, with 8 bases between them. The CDR3 nucleotides are TGTGCTAGTGGTTTGTGGGGGTTCACTGAAGCTTTCTTT. This translates into CASGLWGFTEAFF. Using reference TRBV12-5 and TRBJ1-1 for the parts outside the CDR3, the full variable domain is DARVTQTPRHKVTEMGQEVTMRCQPILGHNTVFWYRQTMMQGLELLAYFRNRAPLDDSGMPKDRFSAEMPDATLATLKIQPSEPRDSAVYFCASGLWGFTEAFFGQGTRLTVV.

The V call is TRBV20-1, the J call TRBJ2-1; the D is unclear. V lost 4 bases and J lost 0, with 10 bases in between. Germline V gene data show CDR1 as DFQATT and CDR2 as SNEGSKA (reference sequence). The CDR3 has 14 amino acids. In DNA, the CDR3 is TGCAGTGCTAATCCTCTCGACTCCTACAATGAGCAGTTCTTC. As protein: CSANPLDSYNEQFF.

Notes on this clonotype: A clone one base away is much larger, so this may be a read error. The CDR3 is CASSPQTGGPYGYTF. Here the CDR3 DNA reads TGCGCCAGCAGCCCACAGACAGGGGGCCCCTATGGCTACACCTTC. This chain links TRBV5-1 with TRBJ1-2; TRBD1 aligns across 10 bases. V lost 4 bases to trimming and J lost 4 bases; unmatched junction nucleotides: 7. The CDR3 spans 15 residues. Germline-derived CDR1 and CDR2 are SGHRS and YFSETQ.

This clonotype was observed many times. The rearrangement joins TRBV11-2 to TRBJ1-4; D ambiguous. The germline V gene has CDR1 SGHAT and CDR2 FQNNGV. The CDR3 is made up of 15 amino acids. V gave up 1 base and J gave up 5 bases, with 11 bases separating them. CDR3 region: CASSLGKGENEKLFF. CDR3 nucleotides: TGTGCCAGCAGCTTAGGAAAAGGAGAAAATGAAAAACTGTTTTTT.

The rearrangement links TRBV6-2 or TRBV6-3 to TRBJ2-1; 8 bases are shared with TRBD1. This CDR3 region has 14 residues. Germline assignment: CDR1 MNHEY and CDR2 SVGEGT. V shed 6 bases and J 6 bases; nucleotides not matched to a gene: 7. The CDR3 loop is CASRHGQGANEQFF. In DNA form, the CDR3 reads TGTGCCAGCAGACATGGACAGGGTGCCAATGAGCAGTTCTTC.

This clonotype has a count of ten or more. This chain joins TRBV5-1 and TRBJ1-1; TRBD1 agrees at 7 bases. CDR1 is SGHRS, CDR2 YFSETQ, per germline. The CDR3 is made up of 16 amino acids. V lost 4 bases to trimming and J lost 0 bases; unmatched junction nucleotides: 9. The CDR3: CASSEQGKGVNTEAFF. The CDR3 bases are TGCGCCAGCAGCGAACAGGGGAAGGGCGTGAACACTGAAGCTTTCTTT. The variable domain in full, completed from reference TRBV5-1 and TRBJ1-1, reads KAGVTQTPRYLIKTRGQQVTLSCSPISGHRSVSWYQQTPGQGLQFLFEYFSETQRNKGNFPGRFSGRQFSNSRSEMNVSTLELGDSALYLCASSEQGKGVNTEAFFGQGTRLTVV.

V and J are TRBV5-1 and TRBJ1-3, with D possibly matching TRBD1 (5 bases). The germline CDR1 and CDR2 sequences are SGHRS and YFSETQ. The length of the CDR3 is 16 residues. The V gene lost 6 bases and the J gene lost 3 bases, with 19 bases spanning the gap. CDR3 loop: CASMGGTLSDGNTIYF. CDR3 bases: TGCGCCAGCATGGGGGGAACCTTATCAGATGGAAACACCATATATTTT.

This clonotype was seen repeatedly, ten times or more. The chain carries TRBV10-2 and TRBJ1-2; 9 bases are a match to TRBD1. The germline gives CDR1 WSHSY, CDR2 SAAADI. V was clipped by 1 base and J by 7 bases; unmatched bases: 7. The CDR3 spans 15 residues. CDR3 sequence: CASSEFPGQGGGYTF. Here the CDR3 DNA reads TGCGCCAGCAGTGAGTTTCCGGGACAGGGTGGTGGCTACACCTTC.

For the CDR3, the DNA is TGTGCCAGCAGTTATAATGGACGGGGCACAGATACGCAGTATTTT. Its translation is CASSYNGRGTDTQYF. The chain is built from TRBV12-3 or TRBV12-4 and TRBJ2-3, with D unresolved. With 4 bases removed from V and 1 base from J, the gap between germline ends came to 12 bases. The CDR3 is 15 amino acids.

This clonotype was counted a few times. The V call is TRBV12-3 or TRBV12-4, the J call TRBJ2-7, with D possibly being TRBD1 (5 bases). This CDR3 has 12 residues. With 5 bases removed from V and 4 bases from J, the gap between germline ends came to 9 bases. The CDR3 loop reads CASSADSYEQYF. CDR3 bases: TGTGCCAGCAGTGCCGACAGTTACGAGCAGTACTTC.

This chain joins TRBV3-1 and TRBJ1-3; TRBD1 is a possible D gene (5 bases). The CDR3 has 16 residues. The V gene lost 2 bases and the J gene lost 4 bases, with 15 bases spanning the gap. Per the germline V gene, CDR1 is LGHDT and CDR2 is YNNKEL (reference sequence). Here the CDR3 reads CASSQRGRMAGNTIYF. In DNA, the CDR3 is TGTGCCAGCAGCCAACGGGGCCGAATGGCAGGAAACACCATATATTTT.